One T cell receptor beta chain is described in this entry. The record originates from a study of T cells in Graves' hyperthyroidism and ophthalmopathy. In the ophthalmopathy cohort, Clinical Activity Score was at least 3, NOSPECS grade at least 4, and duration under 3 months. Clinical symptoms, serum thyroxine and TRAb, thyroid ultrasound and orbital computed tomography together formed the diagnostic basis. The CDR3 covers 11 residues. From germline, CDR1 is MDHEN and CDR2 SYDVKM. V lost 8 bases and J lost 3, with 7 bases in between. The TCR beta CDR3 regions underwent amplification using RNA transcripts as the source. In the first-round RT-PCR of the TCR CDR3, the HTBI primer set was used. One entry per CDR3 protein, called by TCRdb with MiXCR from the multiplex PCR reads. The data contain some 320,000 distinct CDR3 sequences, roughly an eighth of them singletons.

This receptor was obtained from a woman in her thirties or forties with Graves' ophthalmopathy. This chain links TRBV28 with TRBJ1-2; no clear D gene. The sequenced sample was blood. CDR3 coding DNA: TGTGCCAGCGGTAGGGACTATGGCTACACCTTC. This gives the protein CASGRDYGYTF.